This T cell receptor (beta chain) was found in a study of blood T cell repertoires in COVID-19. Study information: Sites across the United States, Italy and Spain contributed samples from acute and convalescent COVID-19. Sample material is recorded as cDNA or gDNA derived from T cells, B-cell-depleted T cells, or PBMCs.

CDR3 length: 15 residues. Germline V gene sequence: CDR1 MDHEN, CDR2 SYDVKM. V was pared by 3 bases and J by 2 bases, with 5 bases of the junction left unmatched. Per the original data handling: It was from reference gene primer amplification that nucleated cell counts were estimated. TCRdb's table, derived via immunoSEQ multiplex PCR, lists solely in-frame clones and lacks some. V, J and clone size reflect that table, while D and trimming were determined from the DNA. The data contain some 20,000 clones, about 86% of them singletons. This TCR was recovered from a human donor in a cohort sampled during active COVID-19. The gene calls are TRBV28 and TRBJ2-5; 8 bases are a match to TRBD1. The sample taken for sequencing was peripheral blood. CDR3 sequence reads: CASSFGQGAQETQYF. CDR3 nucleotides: TGTGCCAGCAGTTTCGGACAGGGCGCACAAGAGACCCAGTACTTC.